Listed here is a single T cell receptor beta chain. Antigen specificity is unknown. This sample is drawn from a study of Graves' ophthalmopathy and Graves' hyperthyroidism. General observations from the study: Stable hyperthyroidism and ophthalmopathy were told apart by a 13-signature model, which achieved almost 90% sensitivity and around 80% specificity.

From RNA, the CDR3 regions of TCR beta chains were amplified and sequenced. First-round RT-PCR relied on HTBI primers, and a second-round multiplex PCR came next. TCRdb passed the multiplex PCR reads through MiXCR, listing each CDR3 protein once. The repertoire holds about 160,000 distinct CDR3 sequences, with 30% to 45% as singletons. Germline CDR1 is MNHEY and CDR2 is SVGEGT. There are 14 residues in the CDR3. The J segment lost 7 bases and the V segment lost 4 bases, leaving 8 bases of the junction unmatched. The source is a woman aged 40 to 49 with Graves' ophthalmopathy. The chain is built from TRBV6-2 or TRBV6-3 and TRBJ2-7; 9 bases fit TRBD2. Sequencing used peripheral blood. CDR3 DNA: TGTGCCAGCAGTTTAGCGGGAGTTTCGTGGGAGCAGTACTTC. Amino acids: CASSLAGVSWEQYF.